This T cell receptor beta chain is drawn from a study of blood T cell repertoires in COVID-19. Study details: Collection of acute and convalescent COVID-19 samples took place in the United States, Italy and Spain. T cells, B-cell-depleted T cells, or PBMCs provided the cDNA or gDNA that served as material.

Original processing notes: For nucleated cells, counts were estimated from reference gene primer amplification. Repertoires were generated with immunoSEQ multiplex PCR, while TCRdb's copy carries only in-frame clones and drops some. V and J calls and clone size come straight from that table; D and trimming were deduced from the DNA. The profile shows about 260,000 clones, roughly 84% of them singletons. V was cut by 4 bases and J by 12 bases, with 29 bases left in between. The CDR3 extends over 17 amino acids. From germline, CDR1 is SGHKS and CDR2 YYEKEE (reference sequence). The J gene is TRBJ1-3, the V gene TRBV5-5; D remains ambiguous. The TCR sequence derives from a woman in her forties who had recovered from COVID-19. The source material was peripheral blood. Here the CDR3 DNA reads TGTGCCAGCAGCCCCGGCGGGGTTGTGGTTCAGCGTGAGGGCATATATTTT. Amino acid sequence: CASSPGGVVVQREGIYF.